This entry lists 18 T cell receptor beta chains sequenced from one sample in a study of shared clonotypes between healthy human individuals. Profiled with immunoSEQ multiplex PCR; TCRdb holds only in-frame clones, not every one. The profile shows about 490,000 clones, less than 80% of them singletons. Sequenced: PBMCs. The source is a woman aged 35 to 49 in good health. Some clones in this sample may be carry-over from other donors' samples.

The chain links TRBV4-2 to TRBJ2-1; D unresolved. V lost 0 bases to trimming and J lost 7 bases, with 13 bases between them. Germline CDR1 and CDR2: LGHNA and YNFKEQ. The CDR3 loop spans 15 amino acids. CDR3 protein: CASSQDPVGPNEQFF. Written as DNA, the CDR3 is TGTGCCAGCAGCCAAGATCCAGTTGGCCCGAATGAGCAGTTCTTC.

Only one count was recorded for this clone. The chain uses TRBV30 and TRBJ2-5; D may be TRBD1 (5 bases). There are 11 residues in the CDR3. Deletions cut 5 bases from V and 3 bases from J, with 7 bases between. In germline, CDR1 is GTSNPN, CDR2 SVGIG (reference sequence). The CDR3 sequence: CAWGQEETQYF. The CDR3 DNA sequence: TGTGCCTGGGGACAAGAAGAGACCCAGTACTTC.

Only a few counts were recorded for this clone. Given a far larger clone just one base away, this is likely a sequencing read error. V gene TRBV29-1 combines with J gene TRBJ2-2; 13 nucleotides agree with TRBD2. The germline gives CDR1 SQVTM, CDR2 ANQGSEA. This CDR3 comprises 16 residues. CDR3 sequence (DNA): TGCAGCGTCCCCAGGACTAGCGGGAGCTCCACCGGGGAGCTGGTTTTT. It translates to CSVPRTSGSSTGELVF.

In its sample, this clone was seen once. The rearrangement uses TRBV6-1 and TRBJ1-3; 9 positions match TRBD1. This CDR3 is built from 16 residues. J gave up 0 bases and V 3 bases, and 3 bases lay outside the gene matches. Germline CDR1 is MNHNS and CDR2 is SASEGT. The CDR3 is CASSDPGQGSGNTIYF. CDR3 nucleotides: TGTGCCAGCAGTGATCCGGGACAGGGCTCTGGAAACACCATATATTTT.

The V call is TRBV7-3, the J call TRBJ2-3; unclear D gene. The CDR3 contains 15 residues. V was cut by 3 bases and J by 2 bases, with 12 bases left in between. In germline, CDR1 is SGHTA, CDR2 FQGTGA. CDR3 amino acids: CASSLSGGYTDTQYF. The CDR3 region has the DNA TGTGCCAGCAGCTTGTCAGGCGGCTACACAGATACGCAGTATTTT.

The table lists this clone with a count of one. The V and J genes are TRBV5-1 and TRBJ2-1, with D possibly TRBD2 on 6 matching bases. The germline gives CDR1 SGHRS, CDR2 YFSETQ. V dropped 0 bases and J dropped 7 bases, with 14 bases sitting between them. The CDR3 consists of 15 residues. In DNA form, the CDR3 reads TGCGCCAGCAGCTTGGAGGCGAGCGGGTCTAATGAGCAGTTCTTC. This translates into CASSLEASGSNEQFF.

The chain is built from TRBV25-1 and TRBJ2-7; D unclear. V lost 3 bases, J lost 6 bases, and 12 bases lay in between. This CDR3 contains 13 residues. The germline V gene has CDR1 MGHDK and CDR2 SYGVNS. Written as DNA, the CDR3 is TGTGCCAGCAGTGATTTGGGATCGGGCGAGCAGTACTTC. Translated, it gives CASSDLGSGEQYF.

The chain employs TRBV25-1 and TRBJ1-4, with 8 bases matching TRBD1. CDR1 is MGHDK, CDR2 SYGVNS, per germline. The CDR3 length is 14 residues. The V and J ends lost 3 bases and 8 bases, in that order; junction bases with no gene match: 5. CDR3 sequence (DNA): TGTGCCAGCAGTGAGGTGACAGGGGTAGAAAAACTGTTTTTT. This codes for CASSEVTGVEKLFF.

The chain employs TRBV7-2 and TRBJ2-4; D ambiguous. The V gene lost 1 base and the J gene lost 13 bases, with 8 bases spanning the gap. Germline CDR1 reads SGHTA; CDR2 reads FQGNSA. CDR3 length equals 11 residues. CDR3 sequence reads: CASSLGRRQYF. CDR3 in DNA: TGTGCCAGCAGCTTAGGTCGGCGACAGTACTTC.

The V call is TRBV5-4, the J call TRBJ1-1, with D tentatively TRBD1 (5 bases). CDR3 length: 15 residues. Deletions cut 1 base from V and 0 bases from J, with 10 bases between. Per germline, CDR1 SGHNT and CDR2 YYREEE (reference sequence). The CDR3 region has the DNA TGTGCCAGCAGCTTGTGGCGGGGGATGAACACTGAAGCTTTCTTT. Translated: CASSLWRGMNTEAFF.

This CDR3 is CASSGQGTGGETQYF. The CDR3 DNA sequence: TGTGCCAGCAGCGGGCAGGGCACAGGGGGGGAGACCCAGTACTTC. The rearrangement uses TRBV9 and TRBJ2-5, with 8 bases that match TRBD1. Germline V gene data show CDR1 as SGDLS and CDR2 as YYNGEE. The CDR3 length is 15 residues. The J segment lost 5 bases and the V segment lost 3 bases, leaving 9 bases of the junction unmatched.

The CDR3 protein is CASSLAWAGSNEQYF. As DNA, the CDR3 is TGTGCCAGCAGTTTAGCGTGGGCAGGGTCCAACGAGCAGTACTTC. The chain carries TRBV28 and TRBJ2-7; possible D gene TRBD1, 5 bases. Germline assignment: CDR1 MDHEN and CDR2 SYDVKM. The V end was cut by 2 bases, the J end by 5 bases, with 16 bases between. The CDR3 runs to 15 residues.

The V and J genes are TRBV7-8 and TRBJ1-1; perhaps TRBD1 as D (5 bases). This CDR3 has 15 residues. Germline values: CDR1 SGHVS, CDR2 FQNEAQ. V lost 0 bases and J lost 1, with 9 bases in between. CDR3 protein: CASSLAMGGNTEAFF. The CDR3 nucleotides are TGTGCCAGCAGCTTAGCGATGGGGGGGAACACTGAAGCTTTCTTT.

The chain couples TRBV29-1 to TRBJ1-2; D is ambiguous. Trimming removed 5 bases at V and 4 bases at J, with 11 bases between. The CDR3 covers 12 residues. The germline CDR1 and CDR2 sequences are SQVTM and ANQGSEA. The CDR3 DNA reads as TGCAGCGTTCTACGGCCCGTCTATGGCTACACCTTC. This codes for CSVLRPVYGYTF.

V gene TRBV28 combines with J gene TRBJ1-2; 7 nucleotides agree with TRBD1. CDR3 length: 15 residues. Germline-derived CDR1 and CDR2 are MDHEN and SYDVKM. V shed 5 bases, J shed 8 bases, and the junction held 14 bases outside the gene matches. DNA for the CDR3: TGTGCCAGCAGTCGCGACAGGGAGGCAGGTTGGGGCTACACCTTC. It encodes CASSRDREAGWGYTF.

This clone was observed many times. The rearrangement links TRBV28 to TRBJ1-2; the match to TRBD1 covers 7 bases. With V trimmed by 2 bases and J by 6 bases, 6 bases remained unmatched. The CDR3 runs to 14 residues. Germline V lookup: CDR1 MDHEN, CDR2 SYDVKM. CDR3 sequence (DNA): TGTGCCAGCAGTTTAGCAACAGGGGCGGATGGCTACACCTTC. Protein sequence: CASSLATGADGYTF.

This chain uses TRBV12-5 with TRBJ2-6, with D perhaps matching TRBD1 (5 bases). The germline V and J ends were trimmed by 5 bases and 5 bases, with 19 bases remaining between them. CDR3 size: 17 residues. CDR1 LGHNT and CDR2 FRNRAP come from the germline V gene. This CDR3 reads CASGAEQGQSRANVLTF. The CDR3 nucleotides read TGTGCTAGTGGTGCAGAACAAGGACAAAGTCGGGCCAACGTCCTGACTTTC.

CDR3 nucleotide sequence: TGTGCCAGCAGCACTACTAGCGGGAATCCCTACGAGCAGTACTTC. As protein: CASSTTSGNPYEQYF. This chain connects TRBV11-3 to TRBJ2-7, with 10 bases lining up with TRBD2. The V and J ends lost 5 bases and 2 bases, in that order; junction bases with no gene match: 6. The germline V gene encodes CDR1 SGHNT and CDR2 YENEEA. The CDR3 is 15 amino acids.